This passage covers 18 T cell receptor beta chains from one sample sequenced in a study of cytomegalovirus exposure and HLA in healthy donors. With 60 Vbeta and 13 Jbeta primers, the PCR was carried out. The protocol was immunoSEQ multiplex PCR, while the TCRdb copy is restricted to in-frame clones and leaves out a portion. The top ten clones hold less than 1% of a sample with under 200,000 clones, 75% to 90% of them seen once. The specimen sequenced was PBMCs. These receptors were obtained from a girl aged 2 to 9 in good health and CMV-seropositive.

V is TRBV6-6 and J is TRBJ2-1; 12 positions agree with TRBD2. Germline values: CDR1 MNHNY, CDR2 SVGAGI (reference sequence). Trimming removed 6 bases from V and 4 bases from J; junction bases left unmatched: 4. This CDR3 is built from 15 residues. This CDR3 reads CASRLTSGSYNEQFF. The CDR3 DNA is TGTGCCAGCAGATTGACTAGCGGGAGTTACAATGAGCAGTTCTTC.

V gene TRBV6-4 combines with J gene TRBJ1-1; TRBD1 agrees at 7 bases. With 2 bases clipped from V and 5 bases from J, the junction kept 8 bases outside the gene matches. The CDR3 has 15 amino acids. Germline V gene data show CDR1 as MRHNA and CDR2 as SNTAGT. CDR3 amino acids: CASSDPPRGVTEAFF. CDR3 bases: TGTGCCAGCAGTGACCCCCCCAGGGGGGTGACTGAAGCTTTCTTT.

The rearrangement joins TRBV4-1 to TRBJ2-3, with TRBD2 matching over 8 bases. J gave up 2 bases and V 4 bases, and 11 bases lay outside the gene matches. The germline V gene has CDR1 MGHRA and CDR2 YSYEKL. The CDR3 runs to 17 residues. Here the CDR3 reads CASSPTGSGTHTDTQYF. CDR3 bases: TGCGCCAGCAGCCCCACAGGTAGCGGGACCCACACAGATACGCAGTATTTT.

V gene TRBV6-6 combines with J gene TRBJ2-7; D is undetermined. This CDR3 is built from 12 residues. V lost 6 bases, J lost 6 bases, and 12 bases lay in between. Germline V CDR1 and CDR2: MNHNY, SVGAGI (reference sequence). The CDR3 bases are TGTGCCAGCAGAATCCAGGTTGGCGAGCAGTACTTC. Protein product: CASRIQVGEQYF.

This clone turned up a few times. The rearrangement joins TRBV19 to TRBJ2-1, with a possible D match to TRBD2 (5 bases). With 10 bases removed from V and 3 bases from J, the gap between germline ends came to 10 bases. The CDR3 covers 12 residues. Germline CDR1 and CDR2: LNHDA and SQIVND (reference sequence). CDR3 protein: CATHRGYNEQFF. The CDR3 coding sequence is TGTGCCACACACCGGGGCTACAATGAGCAGTTCTTC.

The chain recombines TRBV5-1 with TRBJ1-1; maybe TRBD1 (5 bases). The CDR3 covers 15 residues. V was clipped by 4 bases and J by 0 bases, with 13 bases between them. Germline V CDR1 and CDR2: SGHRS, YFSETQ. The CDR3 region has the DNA TGCGCCAGCAGCCAGACAGAACCCATGAACACTGAAGCTTTCTTT. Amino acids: CASSQTEPMNTEAFF.

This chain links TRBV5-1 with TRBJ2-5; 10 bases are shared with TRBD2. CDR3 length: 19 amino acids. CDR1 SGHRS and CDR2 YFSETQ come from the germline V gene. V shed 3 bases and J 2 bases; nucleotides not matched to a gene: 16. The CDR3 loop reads CASSSTGSLAGTRQETQYF. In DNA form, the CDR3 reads TGCGCCAGCAGCTCTACCGGCTCACTAGCGGGAACACGTCAAGAGACCCAGTACTTC.

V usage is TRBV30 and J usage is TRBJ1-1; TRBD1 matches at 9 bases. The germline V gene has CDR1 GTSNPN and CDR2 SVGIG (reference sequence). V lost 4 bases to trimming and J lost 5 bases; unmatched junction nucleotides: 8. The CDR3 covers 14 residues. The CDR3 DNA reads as TGTGCCTGGAACCAACAGGACAGGGGAACTGAAGCTTTCTTT. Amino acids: CAWNQQDRGTEAFF. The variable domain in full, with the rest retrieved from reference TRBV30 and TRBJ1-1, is SQTIHQWPATLVQPVGSPLSLECTVEGTSNPNLYWYRQAAGRGLQLLFYSVGIGQISSEVPQNLSASRPQDRQFILSSKKLLLSDSGFYLCAWNQQDRGTEAFFGQGTRLTVV.

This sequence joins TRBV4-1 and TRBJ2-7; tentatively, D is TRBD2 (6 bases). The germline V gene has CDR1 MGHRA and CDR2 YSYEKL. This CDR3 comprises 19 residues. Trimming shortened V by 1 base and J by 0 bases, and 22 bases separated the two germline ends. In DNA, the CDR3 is TGCGCCAGCAGCCAAGTTTTCTTATGGAGGGCGACCATCTCCTACGAGCAGTACTTC. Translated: CASSQVFLWRATISYEQYF.

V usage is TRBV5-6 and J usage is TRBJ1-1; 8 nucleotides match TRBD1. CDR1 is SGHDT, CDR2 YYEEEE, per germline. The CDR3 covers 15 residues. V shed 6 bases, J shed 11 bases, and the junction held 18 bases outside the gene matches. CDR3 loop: CASTTRNAGGFWAFF. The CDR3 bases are TGTGCCAGCACCACTCGTAACGCAGGGGGCTTTTGGGCTTTCTTT.

The CDR3 sequence: CASSDWGLRGAKNIQYF. CDR3 DNA sequence: TGTGCCAGCAGTGATTGGGGCCTTAGAGGAGCCAAAAACATTCAGTACTTC. The J gene is TRBJ2-4, the V gene TRBV2, with D possibly being TRBD1 (5 bases). This CDR3 has 17 residues. V was cut by 3 bases and J by 0 bases, with 15 bases left in between. The germline V gene encodes CDR1 SNHLY and CDR2 FYNNEI.

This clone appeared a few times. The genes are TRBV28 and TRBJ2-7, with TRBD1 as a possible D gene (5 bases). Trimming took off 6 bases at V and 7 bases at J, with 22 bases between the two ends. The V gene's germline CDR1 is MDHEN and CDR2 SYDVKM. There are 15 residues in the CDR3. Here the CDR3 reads CASSSSDKTIREQYF. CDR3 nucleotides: TGTGCCAGCAGCTCTTCGGACAAGACGATTAGGGAGCAGTACTTC.

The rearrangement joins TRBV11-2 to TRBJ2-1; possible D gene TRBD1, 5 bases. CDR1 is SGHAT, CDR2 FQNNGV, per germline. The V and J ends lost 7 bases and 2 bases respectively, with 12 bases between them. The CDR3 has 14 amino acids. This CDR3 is CASTPLGPYNEQFF. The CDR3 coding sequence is TGTGCCAGCACCCCTTTGGGGCCCTACAATGAGCAGTTCTTC. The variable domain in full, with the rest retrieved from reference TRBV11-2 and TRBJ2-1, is EAGVAQSPRYKIIEKRQSVAFWCNPISGHATLYWYQQILGQGPKLLIQFQNNGVVDDSQLPKDRFSAERLKGVDSTLKIQPAKLEDSAVYLCASTPLGPYNEQFFGPGTRLTVL.

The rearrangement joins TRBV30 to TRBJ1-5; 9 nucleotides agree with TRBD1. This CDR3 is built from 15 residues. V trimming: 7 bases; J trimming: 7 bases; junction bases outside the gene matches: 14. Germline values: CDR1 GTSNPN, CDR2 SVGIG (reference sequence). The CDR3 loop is CASSQGGTGHQPQHF. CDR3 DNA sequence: TGTGCCTCCTCACAAGGGGGGACAGGGCACCAGCCCCAGCATTTT.

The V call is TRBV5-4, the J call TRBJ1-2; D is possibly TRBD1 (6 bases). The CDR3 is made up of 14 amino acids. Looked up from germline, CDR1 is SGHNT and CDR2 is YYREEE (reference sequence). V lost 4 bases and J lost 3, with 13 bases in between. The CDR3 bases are TGTGCCAGCAGCACGTACAGGGCGGACTATGGCTACACCTTC. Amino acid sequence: CASSTYRADYGYTF.

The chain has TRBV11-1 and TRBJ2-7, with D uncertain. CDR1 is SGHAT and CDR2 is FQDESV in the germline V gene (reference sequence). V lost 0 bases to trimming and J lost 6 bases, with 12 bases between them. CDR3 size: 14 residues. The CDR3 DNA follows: TGTGCCAGCAGCTTAGCGGGCATGCCTGGCGAGCAGTACTTC. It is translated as CASSLAGMPGEQYF.

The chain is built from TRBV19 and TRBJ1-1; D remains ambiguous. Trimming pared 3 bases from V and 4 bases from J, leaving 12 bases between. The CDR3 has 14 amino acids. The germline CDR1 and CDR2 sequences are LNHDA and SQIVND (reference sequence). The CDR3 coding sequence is TGTGCCAGTAGTATTACCAGGCTTGCCACTGAAGCTTTCTTT. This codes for CASSITRLATEAFF.

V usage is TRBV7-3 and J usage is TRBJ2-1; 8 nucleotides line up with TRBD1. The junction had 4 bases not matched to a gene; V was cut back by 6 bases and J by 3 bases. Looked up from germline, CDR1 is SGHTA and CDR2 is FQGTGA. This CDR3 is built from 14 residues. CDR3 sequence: CASSTDRVYNEQFF. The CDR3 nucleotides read TGTGCCAGCAGTACGGACAGGGTCTACAATGAGCAGTTCTTC.